This T cell receptor beta chain was recorded in a study of T cell repertoires in cytomegalovirus infection. Background on the study: HLA-B-restricted CMV epitopes that are well studied were used alongside recently identified HLA-C-restricted ones. Study results and limitations: Cumulative public TCR beta family frequency identified CMV carriers with the relevant HLA.

Remarks on this clonotype: Its target is not known.

The CDR3 is made up of 12 amino acids. Trimming took off 6 bases at V and 5 bases at J, with 10 bases between the two ends. Germline CDR1 reads MNHEY; CDR2 reads SMNVEV (reference sequence). TCRdb itself ran the reads through MiXCR, one entry per CDR3 protein. The sample has fewer than 1,000,000 distinct CDR3 sequences, less than 40% seen once; the top ten hold about an eighth. The chain joins TRBV27 to TRBJ2-5; no definite D call. The sample here was cultured CD8+ T cells from PBMCs, taken from culture after CMV antigen stimulation. The receptor comes from a human donor in good health (CMV status not recorded). Some clones in this sample may be carry-over from other donors' samples. CDR3 in DNA: TGTGCCAGCAGACACCCCGGGGAGACCCAGTACTTC. Protein product: CASRHPGETQYF.